The rows below give T cell receptor beta chains drawn from one sample of a study of cytomegalovirus exposure and HLA in healthy donors. Generated by immunoSEQ multiplex PCR, the TCRdb table keeps only in-frame clones and is missing some. This table has about 240,000 clones, 85% appearing once. Sequenced material: PBMCs. The receptors derive from a girl aged 2 to 10 in good health and CMV-seronegative. The CDR3 runs from the conserved cysteine through the conserved F or W. The D gene is left open where the match is weak. Part of the rows lack a size; the others show once, few, many or a class for expanded clones.

size | J | V | D | DNA | CDR3
. | TRBJ2-7 | TRBV9 | . | TGTGCCAGCAGCGTAGCGGGGAACGAGCAGTACTTC | CASSVAGNEQYF
. | TRBJ2-7 | TRBV5-1 | . | TGCGCCAGCAGCTTTACGCCGACTAACGACTACGAGCAGTACTTC | CASSFTPTNDYEQYF
. | TRBJ2-7 | TRBV7-8 | TRBD1 | TGTGCCAGCAGCCCGGGACAGGGGATCTACGAGCAGTACTTC | CASSPGQGIYEQYF
. | TRBJ1-5 | TRBV27 | . | TGTGCCAGCAGTTTTCGGGGGAGTGCCCAGCATTTT | CASSFRGSAQHF
. | TRBJ1-6 | TRBV19 | TRBD1 | TGTGCCAGTAGAACCGGGACAGAGAATTCACCCCTCCACTTT | CASRTGTENSPLHF
. | TRBJ1-2 | TRBV5-4 | TRBD1 | TGTGCCAGCAGCTTGACACAGGGGGACTATGGCTACACCTTC | CASSLTQGDYGYTF
. | TRBJ2-1 | TRBV6-6 | TRBD2 | TGTGCCAGCAGCTTAGCGGGGGACTACAATGAGCAGTTCTTC | CASSLAGDYNEQFF
. | TRBJ1-2 | TRBV29-1 | . | TGCAGCGTTGAAGATGAGGGAGACTATTACTACACCTTC | CSVEDEGDYYYTF
. | TRBJ1-2 | TRBV11-2 | TRBD1 | TGTGCCAGCAGCGCGGGACAGGGGATAGCTAACTATGGCTACACCTTC | CASSAGQGIANYGYTF
. | TRBJ2-6 | TRBV11-2 | . | TGTGCCAGCAGCTTATACAGGGTATCGGGGGCCAACGTCCTGACTTTC | CASSLYRVSGANVLTF
. | TRBJ2-7 | TRBV5-8 | . | TGTGCCAGCAGCTCCCGGACAGTGTTACCCTACGAGCAGTACTTC | CASSSRTVLPYEQYF
. | TRBJ2-1 | TRBV5-1 | . | TGCGCCAGCAGCTCCGCATCGGGCTCCTACAATGAGCAGTTCTTC | CASSSASGSYNEQFF
. | TRBJ2-1 | TRBV7-2 | . | TGTGCCAGCAGCTTAACGGGGAGATGGGACAATGAGCAGTTCTTC | CASSLTGRWDNEQFF
. | TRBJ1-5 | TRBV7-8 | . | TGTGCCAGCACCCAAGAACTCAGGAGCAATCAGCCCCAGCATTTT | CASTQELRSNQPQHF
. | TRBJ1-1 | TRBV9 | . | TGTGCCAGCAACAGAGCTCCCGGGACACCAGGTCTCGGAGCTTTCTTT | CASNRAPGTPGLGAFF
. | TRBJ1-2 | TRBV5-1 | TRBD1 | TGCGCCAGCAGCCGGGACAGGGAGATAAATGGCTACACCTTC | CASSRDREINGYTF
. | TRBJ1-5 | TRBV5-1 | TRBD1 | TGCGCCAGCAGCTGGCACAGGGGTCACGACAATCAGCCCCAGCATTTT | CASSWHRGHDNQPQHF
. | TRBJ2-7 | TRBV7-9 | TRBD2 | TGTACCAGCAGCTTTCCGACTAGCGGGGCCTACGAGCAGTACTTC | CTSSFPTSGAYEQYF
. | TRBJ2-3 | TRBV10-1 | . | TGCGCCAGCAGTGATCCTAACACAGATACGCAGTATTTT | CASSDPNTDTQYF
few | TRBJ2-3 | TRBV4-2 | . | TGTGCCAGCAGCGAAACTCGAACTCGAAGCACAGATACGCAGTATTTT | CASSETRTRSTDTQYF
. | TRBJ2-1 | TRBV15 | . | TGTGCCACCAGCAGAGAAGCGGGTCCCTACAATGAGCAGTTCTTC | CATSREAGPYNEQFF
. | TRBJ1-1 | TRBV29-1 | . | TGCAGCGTGGACAGTGGGGTGAGAGCTTTCTTT | CSVDSGVRAFF
once | TRBJ2-1 | TRBV5-1 | TRBD2 | TGCGCCAGCAGCTTGGCCGGGACTAGCGTCTACAATGAGCAGTTCTTC | CASSLAGTSVYNEQFF
once | TRBJ1-2 | TRBV6-1 | . | TGTGCCAGCACGGTAGCTAACTATGGCTACACCTTC | CASTVANYGYTF
. | TRBJ1-6 | TRBV5-4 | . | TGTGCCAGCAGCACCGGGACATCGGGCTCCTATAATTCACCCCTCCACTTT | CASSTGTSGSYNSPLHF